The TCR beta chain described here comes from a study of brain T cells in children with intractable seizures (dated by TCRdb to the early 2020s). Context from the whole study: As a first screen for immune gene transcripts, resected brain tissue from approximately 54 pediatric epilepsy surgery cases was run on a NanoString immunology panel. Among the approximately twelve selected surgery cases, eight also had pre-surgery blood sequenced, leaving four with brain tissue only.

What the work shows at the level of the full study, not this receptor alone: The patients' HCMV serostatus was not known, and viral specificity was inferred solely from CDR3 sequence similarity. Sequencing depth differed between pre- and post-surgery blood, so clones missing from the pre-surgery sample may reflect undersampling.

The sample's time point label, decoded: blood from clinic visit 5 months post-surgery; TSC patient then seizure free. The surgery cases that showed the highest brain T cell transcript signatures were chosen for TCR beta chain sequencing of brain tissue, and of blood when it was available. Prior to surgery, the patients had been treated with at least one anti-epileptic drug. TCR-sequenced patients were children with drug-resistant epilepsy due to tuberous sclerosis complex, focal cortical dysplasia, Rasmussen encephalitis or hemimegalencephaly. Bulk genomic DNA was extracted from unsorted brain tissue and whole blood with the Monarch genomic DNA purification kit. The immunoSEQ assay was used to generate TCR beta chain sequences from genomic DNA. The paper's processing steps were these. Any CDR3 sequence that did not begin with the conserved framework cysteine at position 104 was removed by hand. Clonality was calculated as one minus the normalized Shannon's Diversity Index, with values ranging from 0 (maximal diversity) to 1 (oligoclonal). Chi-squared comparison-of-proportions tests were used to check whether the frequency of the same CDR3 differed between samples, for example brain versus blood. Public clonotypes were identified through searches of immuneACCESS, and similarity to known antiviral clonotypes was evaluated with the VDJdb browser. Imported from immuneACCESS, the table was reduced by TCRdb to in-frame sequences with V and J called. These copies leave out some clones; in studies compared against another copy, an unresolved V gene accounts for under half, and the cause of the remainder is not known. V and J calls and clone size are as listed in that table; D and trimming were resolved from the DNA. The sample table records 300,000 to 400,000 clones; over 90% of these occur just once. The leading ten clones occupy approximately 5% of the sample.

Regarding this clone: No cognate antigen has been identified for it. Base qualities are not provided; no much larger clone lies one nucleotide away.

This material consisted of peripheral blood, taken more than 4 months after surgery. This receptor was taken from a boy in the first two years of life with tuberous sclerosis and intractable seizures.

The nucleotide sequence reads TGCGCCAGCAGCCAGACAGGGAATGAGGCACAAGAGACCCAGTACTTC. Its coded protein is CASSQTGNEAQETQYF. The chain links TRBV4-1 with TRBJ2-5; 7 central nucleotides agree with TRBD1. Its CDR3 holds 16 amino acids, cysteine through phenylalanine. Of all the DNA, just the CDR3 is kept, 48 bases in frame from base 1. CDR1 MGHRA and CDR2 YSYEKL were looked up in the germline V gene. At the junction V is shortened by 3 bases and J by 2 bases; bases outside the gene matches: 9.